These 12 T cell receptor beta chains share one sample of origin, sequenced in a study of blood T cell repertoires in COVID-19. Method: immunoSEQ multiplex PCR; TCRdb's copy keeps in-frame clones and lacks some. This sample yields about 150,000 clones, of which roughly nine tenths are seen a single time; 0.5% to 0.55% belongs to the top ten. The specimen was peripheral blood. These receptors all come from a man in his forties or fifties with acute or convalescent COVID-19.

The rearrangement uses TRBV7-9 and TRBJ1-6, with a possible D match to TRBD1 (5 bases). Germline V lookup: CDR1 SEHNR, CDR2 FQNEAQ (reference sequence). V lost 1 base, J lost 5 bases, and 12 bases lay in between. The CDR3 totals 16 residues. The CDR3 nucleotides read TGTGCCAGCAGCTTAGAGGGGCTCTCGGATAATTCACCCCTCCACTTT. Protein: CASSLEGLSDNSPLHF.

This clone was seen just once. This rearrangement joins TRBV27 to TRBJ1-2, with D perhaps TRBD1 (6 bases). Germline V gene lookup returns CDR1 MNHEY and CDR2 SMNVEV (reference sequence). V shed 6 bases and J shed 4 bases, with 15 bases lying between them. The CDR3 extends over 14 amino acids. Here the CDR3 reads CASRISQGSYGYTF. The CDR3 DNA sequence: TGTGCCAGCAGAATATCACAGGGTAGCTATGGCTACACCTTC.

The chain uses TRBV5-1 and TRBJ2-3, with D unclear. Germline-derived CDR1 and CDR2 are SGHRS and YFSETQ. The length of the CDR3 is 13 residues. The germline V and J ends were trimmed by 0 bases and 7 bases, with 9 bases remaining between them. CDR3 protein: CASSLAVENTQYF. DNA of the CDR3: TGCGCCAGCAGCTTGGCCGTAGAGAATACGCAGTATTTT.

This chain uses TRBV6-6 with TRBJ1-5; TRBD1 might be the D (6 bases). Trimming stripped 7 bases from V and 6 bases from J, with 22 bases between. The CDR3 extends over 16 amino acids. Germline V gene data show CDR1 as MNHNY and CDR2 as SVGAGI (reference sequence). As DNA, the CDR3 is TGTGCCAGCACCTCCAAGGGGGGAGGGCCGGGTCAGCCCCAGCATTTT. Translated: CASTSKGGGPGQPQHF.

The chain joins TRBV15 to TRBJ1-4; 7 bases are shared with TRBD1. The length of the CDR3 is 15 residues. Trimming at V came to 0 bases and at J to 8 bases, leaving 6 bases not matched to a gene. Germline V CDR1 and CDR2: LNHNV, YYDKDF (reference sequence). The CDR3 DNA reads as TGTGCCACCAGCAGAGATATTACAGGGGAGGAAAAACTGTTTTTT. Translating it yields CATSRDITGEEKLFF.

This clone was detected a few times. The J gene is TRBJ1-2, the V gene TRBV6-2 or TRBV6-3, with a weak D call TRBD1 (6 bases). Germline values: CDR1 MNHEY, CDR2 SVGEGT. The CDR3 has 15 residues. The V end was cut by 2 bases, the J end by 6 bases, with 16 bases between. CDR3 DNA: TGTGCCAGCAGTTACGAGCAGGGACAACTAAATGGCTACACCTTC. Translation: CASSYEQGQLNGYTF.

The chain has TRBV5-1 and TRBJ1-1; D is uncertain. Looked up from germline, CDR1 is SGHRS and CDR2 is YFSETQ. Trimming left V 0 bases short and J 1 base short, with 7 bases between. CDR3 length: 14 residues. This CDR3 reads CASSLVTANTEAFF. CDR3 coding DNA: TGCGCCAGCAGCTTGGTGACTGCGAACACTGAAGCTTTCTTT. Combining the CDR3 with reference TRBV5-1 and TRBJ1-1 gives the whole variable domain KAGVTQTPRYLIKTRGQQVTLSCSPISGHRSVSWYQQTPGQGLQFLFEYFSETQRNKGNFPGRFSGRQFSNSRSEMNVSTLELGDSALYLCASSLVTANTEAFFGQGTRLTVV.

The chain is built from TRBV30 and TRBJ1-1, with a possible D match to TRBD1 (6 bases). Trimming took off 4 bases at V and 10 bases at J, with 13 bases between the two ends. This CDR3 contains 11 residues. Germline-derived CDR1 and CDR2 are GTSNPN and SVGIG (reference sequence). The DNA for the CDR3 is TGTGCCTGGACTTCAGGGGCTGGAGCTTTCTTT. Translated, it gives CAWTSGAGAFF. The full variable domain, completed using reference TRBV30 and TRBJ1-1, is SQTIHQWPATLVQPVGSPLSLECTVEGTSNPNLYWYRQAAGRGLQLLFYSVGIGQISSEVPQNLSASRPQDRQFILSSKKLLLSDSGFYLCAWTSGAGAFFGQGTRLTVV.

V usage is TRBV24-1 and J usage is TRBJ2-1; 8 positions match TRBD2. CDR1 is KGHDR and CDR2 is SFDVKD in the germline V gene. There are 19 residues in the CDR3. After removal of 5 bases from V and 0 bases from J, the junction contained 14 bases not matched to a gene. The CDR3 is CATSGGLAGVKSSYNEQFF. The CDR3 nucleotides read TGTGCCACCAGTGGAGGGCTAGCGGGTGTAAAGAGCTCCTACAATGAGCAGTTCTTC.

The chain joins TRBV6-4 to TRBJ2-7; D is undetermined. The germline V and J ends were trimmed by 2 bases and 2 bases, with 16 bases remaining between them. Per the germline V gene, CDR1 is MRHNA and CDR2 is SNTAGT. This CDR3 has 16 residues. CDR3 nucleotides: TGTGCCAGCAGTGACCGAGACGTACACTACCCCTACGAGCAGTACGTC. This sequence encodes CASSDRDVHYPYEQYV.

This clone came up a few times. The chain employs TRBV27 and TRBJ2-7; TRBD2 aligns across 11 bases. Trimming at V came to 4 bases and at J to 5 bases, leaving 10 bases not matched to a gene. Germline CDR1 reads MNHEY; CDR2 reads SMNVEV (reference sequence). The CDR3 contains 16 residues. The CDR3 spells CASSSILAGGSHEQYF. As DNA, the CDR3 is TGTGCCAGCAGTTCCATTTTAGCGGGAGGGTCTCACGAGCAGTACTTC.

The rearrangement links TRBV11-2 to TRBJ2-6; 7 bases are shared with TRBD2. There are 18 residues in the CDR3. V was clipped by 3 bases and J by 4 bases; unmatched bases: 12. The germline V gene encodes CDR1 SGHAT and CDR2 FQNNGV. CDR3 sequence reads: CASSLVGQGGSGANVLTF. CDR3 bases: TGTGCCAGCAGCTTGGTCGGTCAGGGAGGGTCCGGGGCCAACGTCCTGACTTTC.